In its sample, the clone carrying this T cell receptor beta chain was seen once. This entry is derived from a study of T cell responses to AZD1222 COVID-19 vaccine. CDR1 is SGHVS, CDR2 FQNEAQ, per germline. The CDR3 extends over 16 amino acids. With V trimmed by 5 bases and J by 0 bases, 7 bases remained unmatched. Profiling relied on immunoSEQ multiplex PCR, and the TCRdb table lists in-frame clones only, not all of them. Among about 180,000 clones listed, 85% to 90% were seen once. V usage is TRBV7-8 and J usage is TRBJ2-1; 7 nucleotides agree with TRBD2. The receptor's source is an adult in good health. Sample: peripheral blood, taken on day 0 of AZD1222 vaccination. CDR3 loop: CASSVLAISSYNEQFF. The CDR3 nucleotides read TGTGCCAGCAGCGTACTAGCGATTAGCTCCTACAATGAGCAGTTCTTC.